The present T cell receptor (beta chain) was sequenced within a study of T cell changes during pregnancy in multiple sclerosis. Germline CDR1 is LGHNA and CDR2 is YNFKEQ. V was trimmed by 4 bases and J by 4 bases, leaving 14 bases between them. The length of the CDR3 is 15 residues. Sequencing was performed with immunoSEQ multiplex PCR; in TCRdb, only in-frame clones are kept and a portion is missing. The sample shows approximately 30,000 clones, about nine tenths of them seen only once. Specimen: CD8+ T cells from peripheral blood mononuclear cells, collected before pregnancy. This chain uses TRBV4-2 with TRBJ1-3, with TRBD1 as a possible D gene (6 bases). This receptor was taken from a female donor with multiple sclerosis, enrolled in a pregnancy study. Written as DNA, the CDR3 is TGTGCCAGCAGCCCAGGGGAAGGGTCCGGAAACACCATATATTTT. This sequence encodes CASSPGEGSGNTIYF.